This T cell receptor (beta chain) was identified during a study of blood T cell repertoires in COVID-19. Study-level background: Samples of COVID-19 (acute and convalescent) were obtained from the United States, Italy and Spain.

Data came from immunoSEQ multiplex PCR; TCRdb stores just in-frame clones and leaves some out. Seen here are fewer than 150,000 clones, approximately 78% observed once, and the top ten hold 4%. This CDR3 has 16 residues. V and J are TRBV21-1 and TRBJ2-7; the table's D gene call, TRBD1, was not cross checked with the DNA. TRBV21-1 is designated a pseudogene. Specimen: peripheral blood. The sequence derives from a woman at least 80 years old with acute or convalescent COVID-19. The CDR3 here is CASSTKNRDSRHEQYF. In DNA form, the CDR3 reads TGTGCCAGCAGCACTAAGAACCGGGACAGTCGGCACGAGCAGTACTTC.